The 16 T cell receptor beta chains reported below all come from one sample, sequenced in a study of molecular identifiers for immune sequencing clone quantification (dated by TCRdb to between 2018 and 2020). The library was prepared using PCR. The sequencer was a NextSeq 500. The public reads were reanalyzed by TCRdb: fastp trimming at Q25, MiXCR alignment, in-frame beta chains only. Every entry covers one CDR3 protein and lists the most common genes and DNA from its rows. The sample yields about half a million distinct CDR3 sequences; roughly 25% were counted once. Under 0.85% of the sample lies in the top ten. The sequenced sample consisted of naive CD8+ T cells from blood, with Jurkat cell RNA spiked in. The sample's cell subset or site label, in plain terms: FACS-sorted CD8+CD4-CCR7+CD45RA+ naive T cells. The receptors shown here come from a human donor in good health. Some libraries in this study had Jurkat cell RNA spiked in.

This clonotype occurred a few times. The CDR3 loop is CASSSNVRDEQFF. In DNA form, the CDR3 reads TGTGCCAGCAGCTCCAACGTCAGAGATGAGCAGTTCTTC. The V call is TRBV7-3, the J call TRBJ2-1; D unclear. V lost 4 bases and J lost 8, with 12 bases in between. CDR3 length: 13 amino acids. The germline V gene encodes CDR1 SGHTA and CDR2 FQGTGA. Combining the CDR3 with reference TRBV7-3 and TRBJ2-1 gives the whole variable domain GAGVSQTPSNKVTEKGKYVELRCDPISGHTALYWYRQSLGQGPEFLIYFQGTGAADDSGLPNDRFFAVRPEGSVSTLKIQRTERGDSAVYLCASSSNVRDEQFFGPGTRLTVL.

The chain links TRBV12-3 or TRBV12-4 to TRBJ2-1; D might be TRBD2 (6 bases). With 5 bases removed from V and 9 bases from J, the gap between germline ends came to 14 bases. CDR3 size: 13 residues. The CDR3 nucleotides are TGTGCCAGCAGTCCGGGACTCATATTTGAGCAGTTCTTC. Protein sequence: CASSPGLIFEQFF.

This clonotype has a count of ten or more. The chain joins TRBV7-2 to TRBJ2-7; D not certain. Looked up from germline, CDR1 is SGHTA and CDR2 is FQGNSA. V was clipped by 1 base and J by 4 bases, with 11 bases between them. This CDR3 is 14 amino acids long. The CDR3 DNA sequence: TGTGCCAGCAGCTTAGTGGAGTGGCAATACGAGCAGTACTTC. Translating it yields CASSLVEWQYEQYF.

This clonotype has just a few counts. In DNA form, the CDR3 reads TGTGCCTGGTTCCGCCAGAGGGACAGGGAAATGATGAACTATGGCTACACCTTC. This encodes CAWFRQRDREMMNYGYTF. The chain couples TRBV30 to TRBJ1-2, with 9 bases fitting TRBD1. CDR3 length: 18 residues. Losses at the gene ends were 5 bases for V and 2 bases for J; bases not matched to a gene: 18. Germline CDR1 GTSNPN, CDR2 SVGIG (reference sequence).

This clonotype was seen more than once but under ten times. CDR3 sequence reads: CASSIFILVSSTDTQYF. Here the CDR3 DNA reads TGTGCCAGTAGTATATTTATTCTGGTCAGTAGCACAGATACGCAGTATTTT. The chain carries TRBV19 and TRBJ2-3; D is unclear. This CDR3 region has 17 residues. The V end was cut by 2 bases, the J end by 0 bases, with 15 bases between. CDR1 is LNHDA, CDR2 SQIVND, per germline (reference sequence). Drawing the rest from reference TRBV19 and TRBJ2-3, the complete variable domain is DGGITQSPKYLFRKEGQNVTLSCEQNLNHDAMYWYRQDPGQGLRLIYYSQIVNDFQKGDIAEGYSVSREKKESFPLTVTSAQKNPTAFYLCASSIFILVSSTDTQYFGPGTRLTVL.

This rearrangement joins TRBV4-2 to TRBJ2-7; no clear D gene. The V gene lost 2 bases and the J gene lost 0 bases, with 5 bases spanning the gap. The CDR3 length is 13 residues. CDR1 is LGHNA and CDR2 is YNFKEQ in the germline V gene. The CDR3 nucleotides read TGTGCCAGCAGCCAAATATACTCCTACGAGCAGTACTTC. Protein product: CASSQIYSYEQYF.

This clonotype was seen repeatedly, ten times or more. The V gene is TRBV10-3, the J gene TRBJ2-3; D unclear. Germline loops: CDR1 ENHRY, CDR2 SYGVKD. With 2 bases removed from V and 3 bases from J, the gap between germline ends came to 9 bases. This CDR3 is built from 14 residues. The CDR3 protein is CAISEIRMTDTQYF. CDR3 coding DNA: TGTGCCATCAGTGAGATCCGGATGACAGATACGCAGTATTTT.

The chain links TRBV4-1 to TRBJ2-3; D is uncertain. CDR1 is MGHRA, CDR2 YSYEKL, per germline. The ends were cut back, 1 base at V and 4 bases at J, with 15 bases in the middle. This CDR3 is 16 amino acids long. The CDR3 nucleotides are TGCGCCAGCAGCCAAGGGAATACCTTAGGCGCAGATACGCAGTATTTT. It translates to CASSQGNTLGADTQYF.

This clonotype has a count of ten or more. CDR3 bases: TGCGCCAGCAGCCAAGATCCAGGGGCGAACACTGAAGCTTTCTTT. It encodes CASSQDPGANTEAFF. The chain uses TRBV4-3 and TRBJ1-1; tentative D call: TRBD1 (6 bases). CDR3 size: 15 residues. From germline, CDR1 is LGHNA and CDR2 YSLEER. Between the trimmed V and J ends, which lost 0 bases and 1 base, there was a span of 9 bases.

This clonotype was found a few times. The chain is built from TRBV6-5 and TRBJ2-7; D could derive from TRBD1 or TRBD2 (5 bases each). V gave up 0 bases and J gave up 0 bases, with 12 bases separating them. Germline CDR1 is MNHEY and CDR2 is SVGAGI. The CDR3 runs to 16 residues. CDR3 in DNA: TGTGCCAGCAGTTACTCCTGGGGGTCACACTCCTACGAGCAGTACTTC. It encodes CASSYSWGSHSYEQYF.

This clonotype came up a few times. The chain carries TRBV6-5 and TRBJ2-7, with D perhaps matching TRBD1 or TRBD2 (5 bases each). With 6 bases removed from V and 4 bases from J, the gap between germline ends came to 16 bases. The CDR3 spans 14 residues. CDR1 is MNHEY and CDR2 is SVGAGI in the germline V gene. The CDR3 DNA sequence: TGTGCCAGCAGCCCATTCCCCGGGGCATACGAGCAGTACTTC. As protein: CASSPFPGAYEQYF.

This clonotype was seen a few times. This chain links TRBV27 with TRBJ1-6; D gene ambiguous. The CDR3 totals 13 residues. V was trimmed by 4 bases and J by 6 bases, leaving 7 bases between them. Germline values: CDR1 MNHEY, CDR2 SMNVEV (reference sequence). The CDR3 DNA follows: TGTGCCAGCAGTTCGGACGTTAATTCACCCCTCCACTTT. Amino acids: CASSSDVNSPLHF.

This clonotype was seen only a few times. The chain is built from TRBV11-2 and TRBJ1-2, with D perhaps matching TRBD1 (5 bases). CDR1 is SGHAT and CDR2 is FQNNGV in the germline V gene. The CDR3 extends over 15 amino acids. The germline V and J ends were trimmed by 6 bases and 5 bases, with 19 bases remaining between them. CDR3 amino acids: CASSPLSGVKYGYTF. The DNA of the CDR3 is TGTGCCAGCAGTCCCCTATCGGGGGTTAAATATGGCTACACCTTC.

The chain links TRBV12-5 to TRBJ2-3; 10 bases fit TRBD2. V shed 5 bases, J shed 1 base, and the junction held 3 bases outside the gene matches. Germline lookup yields CDR1 LGHNT and CDR2 FRNRAP. CDR3 length: 15 residues. CDR3 region: CASGTGLAGTDTQYF. The CDR3, as DNA: TGTGCTAGTGGTACCGGACTAGCGGGCACAGATACGCAGTATTTT.

The chain has TRBV5-1 and TRBJ2-5; 8 bases fit TRBD2. The germline gives CDR1 SGHRS, CDR2 YFSETQ. This CDR3 has 16 amino acids. The ends lost 2 bases at V and 1 base at J; junction bases unmatched: 7. The CDR3 region is CASSFYGGETQETQYF. In DNA, the CDR3 is TGCGCCAGCAGCTTCTACGGGGGGGAAACCCAAGAGACCCAGTACTTC.

The sample holds one count of this clonotype. This chain connects TRBV9 to TRBJ1-3, with TRBD1 as a possible D gene (6 bases). With 2 bases removed from V and 0 bases from J, the gap between germline ends came to 9 bases. The CDR3 is 15 amino acids. Per the germline V gene, CDR1 is SGDLS and CDR2 is YYNGEE. This chain's CDR3 is CASSVDRTSGNTIYF. CDR3 coding DNA: TGTGCCAGCAGCGTCGACAGGACCTCTGGAAACACCATATATTTT.